This TCR beta chain was captured in a study of OX40 agonist ivuxolimab in advanced cancers. Findings of the study overall: Within 6 weeks, CD4+ and CD8+ blood T cells expanded clonally at 0.1 to 3.0 mg/kg.

Comments on this clone: Its target is unknown.

Clones were sequenced by immunoSEQ multiplex PCR, and TCRdb holds only the in-frame ones, with some missing. In the table there are roughly 61,000 clones, around nine tenths of which are singletons. Trimming took 3 bases from V and 3 from J, leaving 8 bases between them. The CDR3 contains 14 residues. Germline V gene sequence: CDR1 MGHDK, CDR2 SYGVNS. The sequencing here drew on CD4+ or CD8+ T cells sorted from blood, taken in a trial of the OX40 agonist ivuxolimab. The receptor comes from an adult with an advanced solid tumor such as melanoma, head and neck, liver or kidney cancer. This sequence joins TRBV25-1 and TRBJ1-4; D call uncertain. CDR3 loop: CASSEVTANEKLFF. CDR3 in DNA: TGTGCCAGCAGTGAGGTAACAGCTAATGAAAAACTGTTTTTT.